These 5 T cell receptor beta chains share one sample of origin, sequenced in a study of cytomegalovirus exposure and HLA in healthy donors. The PCR ran on 60 Vbeta and 13 Jbeta primers. Clones were sequenced by immunoSEQ multiplex PCR, and TCRdb holds only the in-frame ones, with some missing. The sample yields 90,000 to 100,000 clones, about four fifths seen once. Input material: PBMCs. The source is a woman aged 35 to 49 in good health and CMV-seronegative.

This clone was detected only a few times. This chain links TRBV4-1 with TRBJ1-4; D is unresolved. CDR1 and CDR2 (germline): MGHRA, YSYEKL. The CDR3 spans 15 residues. Trimming shortened V by 1 base and J by 10 bases, and 16 bases separated the two germline ends. CDR3 sequence: CASSQGIGVRGKLFF. As DNA, the CDR3 is TGCGCCAGCAGCCAAGGGATTGGAGTCAGAGGAAAACTGTTTTTT.

V gene TRBV19 combines with J gene TRBJ2-7, with TRBD1 matching 8 bases. With V trimmed by 3 bases and J by 6 bases, 7 bases remained unmatched. Germline V CDR1 and CDR2: LNHDA, SQIVND (reference sequence). This CDR3 spans 14 amino acids. CDR3 residues: CASSIGRTGSEQYF. DNA of the CDR3: TGTGCCAGTAGTATTGGGCGGACAGGGTCCGAGCAGTACTTC.

The chain carries TRBV5-1 and TRBJ2-1; possible D gene TRBD2, 5 bases. Deletions cut 1 base from V and 0 bases from J, with 20 bases between. The CDR3 consists of 19 residues. The germline CDR1 and CDR2 sequences are SGHRS and YFSETQ. The CDR3 DNA sequence: TGCGCCAGCAGCTTGTGGGGTAGTGGGCGGGCCAGCTCCTACAATGAGCAGTTCTTC. Protein sequence: CASSLWGSGRASSYNEQFF.

The V call is TRBV18, the J call TRBJ1-3; D is possibly TRBD1 (6 bases). CDR1 is KGHSH, CDR2 LQKENI, per germline. V gave up 0 bases and J gave up 2 bases, with 14 bases separating them. This CDR3 is 17 amino acids long. CDR3 protein: CASSPPSTGPAGNTIYF. For the CDR3, the DNA is TGTGCCAGCTCACCACCGAGCACAGGGCCGGCTGGAAACACCATATATTTT.

This chain uses TRBV19 with TRBJ1-5; TRBD1 agrees at 7 bases. The CDR3 is made up of 16 amino acids. CDR1 is LNHDA, CDR2 SQIVND, per germline (reference sequence). Trimming at V came to 3 bases and at J to 2 bases, leaving 7 bases not matched to a gene. In nucleotides, the CDR3 is TGTGCCAGTAGTATCTGGGTCGACAGGGGCAATCAGCCCCAGCATTTT. Translated: CASSIWVDRGNQPQHF. Full variable domain (missing parts from reference TRBV19 and TRBJ1-5): DGGITQSPKYLFRKEGQNVTLSCEQNLNHDAMYWYRQDPGQGLRLIYYSQIVNDFQKGDIAEGYSVSREKKESFPLTVTSAQKNPTAFYLCASSIWVDRGNQPQHFGDGTRLSIL.